This TCR beta chain is drawn from a study of T-cell memory formation after mild COVID-19. Each CDR3 protein is one row after TCRdb ran MiXCR on the 5' RACE reads. Among a few hundred thousand distinct CDR3 sequences listed, under 20% were seen once. Trimming removed 4 bases from V and 6 bases from J; junction bases left unmatched: 11. CDR3 size: 15 residues. CDR1 and CDR2 from the germline V gene are SGHRS and YFSETQ. What was sequenced was PBMCs or a T cell subset sorted from them (not recorded which). The chain combines TRBV5-1 with TRBJ2-5; 8 nucleotides match TRBD1. This sequence originates from a man aged 18 to 29 who had mild COVID-19 (a few samples of this study predate the infection). Cell type and time point are not known. The CDR3 sequence: CASSHRQGTVKTQYF. DNA for the CDR3: TGCGCCAGCAGCCACCGACAGGGGACGGTCAAGACCCAGTACTTC.